The 13 T cell receptor beta chains in this list originate from one sample, sequenced in a study of blood T cell repertoires in COVID-19. Using immunoSEQ multiplex PCR, the repertoire was profiled, and TCRdb retains in-frame clones only, with some absent. The table shows roughly 190,000 clones, with more than 75% occurring only once. Sequencing was performed on peripheral blood. These receptors all stem from a man aged 65 to 85 with acute or convalescent COVID-19.

The CDR3 sequence: CATSRGSGSPLHF. DNA for the CDR3: TGTGCCACCAGCAGGGGCAGCGGGTCACCCCTCCACTTT. The V call is TRBV15, the J call TRBJ1-6; no firm D call. The V gene's germline CDR1 is LNHNV and CDR2 YYDKDF (reference sequence). The CDR3 runs to 13 residues. The V end was cut by 3 bases, the J end by 10 bases, with 10 bases between. The whole variable domain, filled in from reference TRBV15 and TRBJ1-6, reads DAMVIQNPRYQVTQFGKPVTLSCSQTLNHNVMYWYQQKSSQAPKLLFHYYDKDFNNEADTPDNFQSRRPNTSFCFLDIRSPGLGDTAMYLCATSRGSGSPLHFGNGTRLTVT.

The rearrangement joins TRBV4-3 to TRBJ1-2; D perhaps matches TRBD1 (5 bases). The CDR3 contains 15 residues. The germline gives CDR1 LGHNA, CDR2 YSLEER. Trimming took off 3 bases at V and 7 bases at J, with 18 bases between the two ends. CDR3 DNA sequence: TGCGCCAGCAGCCATCGAGGGAGACTGGGGGGTGGCTACACCTTC. Protein sequence: CASSHRGRLGGGYTF.

This chain connects TRBV7-2 to TRBJ1-5; 8 bases align to TRBD1. J gave up 8 bases and V 5 bases, and 5 bases lay outside the gene matches. Germline CDR1 is SGHTA and CDR2 is FQGNSA. There are 13 residues in the CDR3. The CDR3 here is CASSGTGGKPQHF. The DNA for the CDR3 is TGTGCCAGCAGCGGGACAGGTGGGAAGCCCCAGCATTTT.

The J gene is TRBJ2-2, the V gene TRBV18; D remains unclear. The CDR3 totals 13 residues. V was shortened by 1 base and J by 5 bases, with 5 bases between the two germline ends. Germline CDR1 and CDR2: KGHSH and LQKENI. The CDR3 protein is CASSPRQTGELFF. The CDR3 nucleotides are TGTGCCAGCTCACCACGACAAACCGGGGAGCTGTTTTTT.

The chain employs TRBV27 and TRBJ1-6; D is possibly TRBD1 (5 bases). V lost 1 base to trimming and J lost 11 bases, with 18 bases between them. The CDR3 contains 16 residues. The germline gives CDR1 MNHEY, CDR2 SMNVEV (reference sequence). CDR3 amino acids: CASSLLMGGGKAPLHF. CDR3 sequence (DNA): TGTGCCAGCAGTTTATTGATGGGGGGTGGGAAGGCACCCCTCCACTTT.

J is TRBJ2-1 and V is TRBV9; possibly TRBD1 for D (6 bases). The V end lost 1 base, the J end lost 5 bases, and 16 bases lay between the germline ends. CDR3 length: 16 amino acids. In germline, CDR1 is SGDLS, CDR2 YYNGEE. The DNA of the CDR3 is TGTGCCAGCAGCGTACCTCAGGGGATCCCCCACAATGAGCAGTTCTTC. This sequence encodes CASSVPQGIPHNEQFF.

V usage is TRBV5-1 and J usage is TRBJ1-3; a possible D gene is TRBD1 (6 bases). The V gene lost 0 bases and the J gene lost 4 bases, with 8 bases spanning the gap. Looked up from germline, CDR1 is SGHRS and CDR2 is YFSETQ. The CDR3 contains 14 residues. The chain's CDR3 is CASSLGQVGNTIYF. The CDR3 DNA reads as TGCGCCAGCAGCTTGGGACAGGTCGGAAACACCATATATTTT.

This clone has a single count. The chain is built from TRBV19 and TRBJ2-5; maybe TRBD2 (5 bases). This CDR3 contains 14 residues. The V gene's germline CDR1 is LNHDA and CDR2 SQIVND (reference sequence). The germline V and J ends were trimmed by 5 bases and 5 bases, with 15 bases remaining between them. This CDR3 reads CASSPRGLGETQYF. CDR3 sequence (DNA): TGTGCCAGTAGTCCCAGAGGGCTCGGGGAGACCCAGTACTTC.

The CDR3 DNA is TGTGCCACCAGGGGACAGGGGGCGAACACCGGGGAGCTGTTTTTT. Its translation is CATRGQGANTGELFF. The V and J genes are TRBV24-1 and TRBJ2-2; 11 positions agree with TRBD1. V dropped 7 bases and J dropped 0; count of bases not matched to a gene: 0. The CDR3 has 15 amino acids. Germline-derived CDR1 and CDR2 are KGHDR and SFDVKD.

The rearrangement joins TRBV10-3 to TRBJ1-4; possible D gene TRBD1, 5 bases. The V gene lost 0 bases and the J gene lost 8 bases, with 19 bases spanning the gap. This CDR3 is 17 amino acids long. Germline-derived CDR1 and CDR2 are ENHRY and SYGVKD. This chain's CDR3 is CAISESRKSGVGEKLFF. The CDR3 nucleotides read TGTGCCATCAGTGAGTCCCGGAAATCGGGGGTAGGGGAAAAACTGTTTTTT.

The chain recombines TRBV7-2 with TRBJ1-5; D is unclear. This CDR3 has 15 residues. The germline V gene encodes CDR1 SGHTA and CDR2 FQGNSA. Trimming removed 0 bases at V and 2 bases at J, with 8 bases between. In DNA, the CDR3 is TGTGCCAGCAGCTTAGCATTTGGGCGCAATCAGCCCCAGCATTTT. Its translation is CASSLAFGRNQPQHF.

The gene calls are TRBV10-3 and TRBJ1-1; the D gene is possibly TRBD1 (5 bases). Trimming removed 10 bases from V and 1 base from J, with 16 bases in between. The germline V gene encodes CDR1 ENHRY and CDR2 SYGVKD. CDR3 size: 14 residues. The CDR3 reads CASVKLGGNTEAFF. The CDR3 DNA reads TGTGCCAGCGTTAAGTTGGGGGGGAACACTGAAGCTTTCTTT.

The V call is TRBV10-1, the J call TRBJ2-5; D gene unclear. There are 13 residues in the CDR3. The ends were cut back, 5 bases at V and 7 bases at J, with 14 bases in the middle. Germline lookup yields CDR1 WNHNN and CDR2 SYGVQD (reference sequence). Here the CDR3 DNA reads TGCGCCAGCAGTAAAGCGACTTCCGGGACCCAGTACTTC. Translating gives CASSKATSGTQYF.